In this sample, the clone carrying this T cell receptor beta chain turned up a few times. The antigen remains unidentified. Sequencing used immunoSEQ multiplex PCR; TCRdb keeps in-frame clones, though not all of them. The sample records fewer than 400,000 clones, approximately 86% being singletons. These data are taken from a study of Ad26.COV2.S vaccination and SARS-CoV-2 variants. Looking at the study overall: Participant was drawn from the COV1001 Ad26.COV2.S trial arm. Ad26.COV2.S shots went into the muscle once or twice, 56 days apart. General study points: From the TCR breadth and depth analyses, total T cell responses may have been underestimated.

The treatment denotes: some 20 received Ad26.COV2.S at low or high dose, single or two shots; roughly 5 received placebo; per-sample allocation not given. Material that was analyzed had been drawn on day 63 after the first vaccine or placebo injection. Participants' vaccine, an Ad26 vector, delivered Wuhan-strain SARS-CoV-2 spike. The source is a person aged 18-65 years who received the Ad26.COV2.S COVID-19 vaccine or a placebo. The specimen was peripheral blood, collected in a trial of Ad26.COV2.S vaccine versus placebo.

CDR3 sequence reads: CASSLVSGDNSPLHF. As DNA, the CDR3 is TGCGCCAGCAGCTTGGTCAGTGGGGATAATTCACCCCTCCACTTT. The chain has TRBV5-1 and TRBJ1-6; D is unclear. V was shortened by 0 bases and J by 5 bases, with 9 bases between the two germline ends. This CDR3 spans 15 amino acids. CDR1 is SGHRS, CDR2 YFSETQ, per germline.